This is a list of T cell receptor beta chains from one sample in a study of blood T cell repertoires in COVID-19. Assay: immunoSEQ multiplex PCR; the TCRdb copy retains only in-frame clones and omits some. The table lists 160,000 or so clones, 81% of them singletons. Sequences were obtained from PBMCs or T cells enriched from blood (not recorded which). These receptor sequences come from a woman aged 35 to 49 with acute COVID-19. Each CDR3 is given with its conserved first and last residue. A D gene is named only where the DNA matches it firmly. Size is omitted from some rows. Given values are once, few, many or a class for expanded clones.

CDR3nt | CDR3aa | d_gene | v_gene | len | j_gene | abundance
TGTGCCATCAGTTCCGTGAGGGTAGGTTCCTCCTACAATGAGCAGTTCTTC | CAISSVRVGSSYNEQFF | NA | TRBV10-3 | 17 | TRBJ2-1 | NA
TGTGCCAGCAGCCTGACAGGGAACACCGGGGAGCTGTTTTTT | CASSLTGNTGELFF | NA | TRBV7-3 | 14 | TRBJ2-2 | NA
TGTGCCAGTAGGGGGACAGGGAACTCTGCGCCCCAGCATTTT | CASRGTGNSAPQHF | TRBD1 | TRBV19 | 14 | TRBJ1-5 | once
TGTGCCAGCAGTGCCCCACTAGCGGGAGTGGAAGATACGCAGTATTTT | CASSAPLAGVEDTQYF | TRBD2 | TRBV2 | 16 | TRBJ2-3 | NA
TGCGCCAGCAGTGAGGGAGGGATTGAGCAGTTCTTC | CASSEGGIEQFF | NA | TRBV10-1 | 12 | TRBJ2-1 | NA
TGTGCCAGCAGCTTATTGGCAGGGCCCAATCAGCCCCAGCATTTT | CASSLLAGPNQPQHF | NA | TRBV7-3 | 15 | TRBJ1-5 | NA
TGTGCCAGCAGTCCAGGAGGCAGCTTATACTATGGCTACACCTTC | CASSPGGSLYYGYTF | NA | TRBV6-5 | 15 | TRBJ1-2 | NA
TGTGCCACCAGCAGAGATTACATGAGCACAGATACGCAGTATTTT | CATSRDYMSTDTQYF | NA | TRBV15 | 15 | TRBJ2-3 | NA
TGTGCCAGTAGTATACACATGGGCGGAGGAGAATCACCCCTCCACTTT | CASSIHMGGGESPLHF | NA | TRBV19 | 16 | TRBJ1-6 | NA
TGTGCCAGTAGTATCCGGGAACTAAATCAGCCCCAGCATTTT | CASSIRELNQPQHF | NA | TRBV19 | 14 | TRBJ1-5 | NA
TGTGCCAGCAGTGGGCTAGCGGGAGGCATGAACACCGGGGAGCTGTTTTTT | CASSGLAGGMNTGELFF | TRBD2 | TRBV6-1 | 17 | TRBJ2-2 | NA
TGTGCCAGCAGGGGCGGACACAACTCTTTCTACGAGCAGTACTTC | CASRGGHNSFYEQYF | NA | TRBV2 | 15 | TRBJ2-7 | NA
TGTGCCAGTAGTATCTACAGGGACACTGAAGCTTTCTTT | CASSIYRDTEAFF | NA | TRBV19 | 13 | TRBJ1-1 | NA
TGCAGTGCCGTTTCCGGGGATACGCAGTATTTT | CSAVSGDTQYF | NA | TRBV20-1 | 11 | TRBJ2-3 | NA
TGTGCCAGCAGTTACCCCCGGGGGGGCCGGTATGATACGCAGTATTTT | CASSYPRGGRYDTQYF | TRBD2 | TRBV6-5 | 16 | TRBJ2-3 | once
TGTGCCATCAGCCCGGGACTAGGGACAAAAAGCTCCTACAATGAGCAGTTCTTC | CAISPGLGTKSSYNEQFF | TRBD2 | TRBV10-3 | 18 | TRBJ2-1 | NA
TGTGCCAGCAGCCAAGTGGGGCTAGCGGGAGGTCCCGCGAATAACGAGCAGTACTTC | CASSQVGLAGGPANNEQYF | TRBD2 | TRBV3-1/TRBV3-2 | 19 | TRBJ2-7 | NA
TGTGCCACCAGTGATGTGGACAGGGAACGAGAGACCCAGTACTTC | CATSDVDRERETQYF | TRBD1 | TRBV24-1 | 15 | TRBJ2-5 | NA
TGTGCCAGCAGATCAGGGGTCTATGGCTACACCTTC | CASRSGVYGYTF | NA | TRBV3-1/TRBV3-2 | 12 | TRBJ1-2 | NA
TGTGCCAGCAGCCAAGTAGCAGGGGCGGACTATGGCTACACCTTC | CASSQVAGADYGYTF | NA | TRBV4-2 | 15 | TRBJ1-2 | NA